The source of this T cell receptor (beta chain) is a study of blood T cells in healthy people across ages. Alongside a J-beta primer mix, a sample-barcoded 5' primer served in a second PCR lasting about 7 to 11 cycles. TCRdb recomputed calls from the 5' RACE reads with MiXCR, one row per CDR3 protein. The table lists about 1.8 million distinct CDR3 sequences, 49% of them singletons. Germline CDR1 MNHEY, CDR2 SVGAGI. The CDR3 spans 15 residues. Peripheral blood was drawn, approximately 10 milliliters per donor. The count of this clonotype is one. V usage is TRBV6-5 and J usage is TRBJ2-7; 8 bases map to TRBD1. The closer fit of TRBJ2-5 to the DNA end suggests the J call may be wrong. The specimen sequenced was blood. This receptor was identified in a woman aged 40 to 50 in good health. The CDR3 sequence: CASSLDRGELKTQYF. Written as DNA, the CDR3 is TGTGCCAGCAGCCTAGACAGGGGAGAGTTAAAGACCCAGTACTTC.